Sequencing of this TCR beta chain was carried out in a study of blood T cells in healthy people across ages. Study summary: For every two T cells, template switching captured about one barcoded beta molecule.

The CDR3 spans 14 residues. CDR1 is SGHTA and CDR2 is FQGNSA in the germline V gene. Trimming shortened V by 4 bases and J by 5 bases, and 11 bases separated the two germline ends. For the second PCR, which ran for roughly 7 to 11 cycles, a sample-barcoded 5' primer and a J-beta primer mix were used. Each CDR3 protein gets one entry after TCRdb re-called the 5' RACE reads with MiXCR. The sample has about 290,000 distinct CDR3 sequences, around 30% seen once. Each donor's blood draw was ten milliliters of peripheral blood. Turning to this clonotype: What it binds is not known.

General study points: What prevented conclusive comparison of naive and antigen-experienced cells was that PBMCs were unsorted. It was the long-lived donors that had more naive CD4+ cells and higher diversity than aged donors.

Specimen: blood. The origin of this receptor is a woman in her sixties or seventies in good health. V gene TRBV7-2 combines with J gene TRBJ1-4; D might be TRBD1 (6 bases). CDR3 DNA sequence: TGTGCCAGCAGCTCGCAGGGGCGAAATGAAAAACTGTTTTTT. As protein: CASSSQGRNEKLFF.